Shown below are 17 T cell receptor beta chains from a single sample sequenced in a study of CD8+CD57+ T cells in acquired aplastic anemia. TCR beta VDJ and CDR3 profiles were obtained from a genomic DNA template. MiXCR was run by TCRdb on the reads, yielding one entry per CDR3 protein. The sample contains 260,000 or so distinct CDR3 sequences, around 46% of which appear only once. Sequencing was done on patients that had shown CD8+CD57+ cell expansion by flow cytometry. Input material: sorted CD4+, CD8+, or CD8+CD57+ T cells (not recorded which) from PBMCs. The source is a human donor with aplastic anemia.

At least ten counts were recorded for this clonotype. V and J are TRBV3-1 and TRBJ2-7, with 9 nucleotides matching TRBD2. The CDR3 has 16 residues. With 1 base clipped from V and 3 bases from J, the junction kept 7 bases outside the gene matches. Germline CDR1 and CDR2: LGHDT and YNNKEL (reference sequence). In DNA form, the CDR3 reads TGTGCCAGCAGCCAAGGGCAGCGGGGGGCCTTCTACGAGCAGTACTTC. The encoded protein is CASSQGQRGAFYEQYF.

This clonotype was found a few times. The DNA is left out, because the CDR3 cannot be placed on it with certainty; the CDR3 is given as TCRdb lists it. CDR3 in amino acids: CASSIYLCSVEDRTGGNTEAFF. This chain uses TRBV7-9 with TRBJ1-1; TRBD1, the table's D call, lacks a check against the DNA. From its first to its last residue, the CDR3 has 22 amino acids. Germline V lookup: CDR1 SEHNR, CDR2 FQNEAQ (reference sequence).

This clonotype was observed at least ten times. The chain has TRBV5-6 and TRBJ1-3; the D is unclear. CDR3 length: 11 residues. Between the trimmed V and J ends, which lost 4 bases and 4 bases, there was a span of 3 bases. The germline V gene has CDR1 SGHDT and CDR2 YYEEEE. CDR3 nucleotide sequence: TGTGCCAGCAGCCACGGAAACACCATATATTTT. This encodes CASSHGNTIYF.

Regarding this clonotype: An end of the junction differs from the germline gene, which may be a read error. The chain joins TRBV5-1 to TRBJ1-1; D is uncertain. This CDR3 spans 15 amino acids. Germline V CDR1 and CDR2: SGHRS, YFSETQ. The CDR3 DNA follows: TGCGCCAGCAGGTTGGGGTCCTCTGGAAACACTGAAGCTTTCTTT. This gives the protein CASRLGSSGNTEAFF.

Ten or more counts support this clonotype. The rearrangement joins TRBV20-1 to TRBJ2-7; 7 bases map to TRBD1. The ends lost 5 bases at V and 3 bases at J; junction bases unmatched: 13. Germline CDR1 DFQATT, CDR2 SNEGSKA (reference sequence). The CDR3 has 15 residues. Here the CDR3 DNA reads TGCAGTGCTCGCCACCAACACAGGGGTGTCTACGAGCAGTACTTC. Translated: CSARHQHRGVYEQYF.

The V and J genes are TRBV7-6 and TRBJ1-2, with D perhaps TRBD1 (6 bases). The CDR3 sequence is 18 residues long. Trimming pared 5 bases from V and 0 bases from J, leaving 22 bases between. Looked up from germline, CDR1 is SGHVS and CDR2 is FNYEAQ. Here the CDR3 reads CASSAQSSRGLSNYGYTF. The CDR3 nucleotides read TGTGCCAGCAGCGCACAAAGCTCCAGGGGTTTATCTAACTATGGCTACACCTTC. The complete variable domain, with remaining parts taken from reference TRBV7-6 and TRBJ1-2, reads GAGVSQSPRYKVTKRGQDVALRCDPISGHVSLYWYRQALGQGPEFLTYFNYEAQQDKSGLPNDRFSAERPEGSISTLTIQRTEQRDSAMYRCASSAQSSRGLSNYGYTFGSGTRLTVV.

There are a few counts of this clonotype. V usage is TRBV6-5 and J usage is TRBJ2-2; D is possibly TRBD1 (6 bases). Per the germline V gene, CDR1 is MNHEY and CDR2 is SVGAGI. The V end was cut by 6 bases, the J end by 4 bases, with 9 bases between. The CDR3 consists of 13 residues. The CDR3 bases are TGTGCCAGCAGGCAGGGGTCCACCGGGGAGCTGTTTTTT. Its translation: CASRQGSTGELFF.

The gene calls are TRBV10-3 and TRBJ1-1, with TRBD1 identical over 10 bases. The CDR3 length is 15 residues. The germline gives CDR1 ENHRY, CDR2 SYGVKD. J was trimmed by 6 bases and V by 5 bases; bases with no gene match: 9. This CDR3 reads CAISHPGQGQAEAFF. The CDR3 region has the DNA TGTGCCATCAGTCATCCGGGACAGGGGCAAGCTGAAGCTTTCTTT.

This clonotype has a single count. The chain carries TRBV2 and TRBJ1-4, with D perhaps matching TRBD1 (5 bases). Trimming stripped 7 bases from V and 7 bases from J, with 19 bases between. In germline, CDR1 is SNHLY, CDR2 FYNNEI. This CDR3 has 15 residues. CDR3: CASIPGREWGEKLFF. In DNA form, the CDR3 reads TGTGCCAGCATTCCGGGCAGGGAGTGGGGTGAAAAACTGTTTTTT.

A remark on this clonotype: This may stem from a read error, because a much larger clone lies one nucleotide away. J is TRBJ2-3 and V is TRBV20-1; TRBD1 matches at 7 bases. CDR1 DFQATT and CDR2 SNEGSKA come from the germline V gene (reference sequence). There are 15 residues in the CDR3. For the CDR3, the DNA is TGCAGTGCTAGAGCCGGGCAGGGGGTTACAGATACGCGGTATTTT. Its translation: CSARAGQGVTDTRYF.

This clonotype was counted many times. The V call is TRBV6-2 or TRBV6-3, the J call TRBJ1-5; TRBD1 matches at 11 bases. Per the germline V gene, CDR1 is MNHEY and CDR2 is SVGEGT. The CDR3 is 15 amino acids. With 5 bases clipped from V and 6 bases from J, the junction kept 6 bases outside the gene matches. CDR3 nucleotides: TGTGCCAGCAGTCCGGGACAGGGGGATTCTCAGCCCCAGCATTTT. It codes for CASSPGQGDSQPQHF.

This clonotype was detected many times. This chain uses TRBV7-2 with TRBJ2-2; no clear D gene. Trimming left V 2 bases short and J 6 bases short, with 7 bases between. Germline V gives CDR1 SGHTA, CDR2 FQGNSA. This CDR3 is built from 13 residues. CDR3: CASSLTGPGELFF. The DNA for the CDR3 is TGTGCCAGCAGCTTAACCGGTCCCGGGGAGCTGTTTTTT.

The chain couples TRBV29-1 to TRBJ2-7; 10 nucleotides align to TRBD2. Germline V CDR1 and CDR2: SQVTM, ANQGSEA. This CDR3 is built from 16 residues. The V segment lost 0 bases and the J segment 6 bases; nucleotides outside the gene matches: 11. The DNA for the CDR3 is TGCAGCGTTGAAGATCGAGTACTAGCGGGACTCCGCGAGCAGTACTTC. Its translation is CSVEDRVLAGLREQYF.

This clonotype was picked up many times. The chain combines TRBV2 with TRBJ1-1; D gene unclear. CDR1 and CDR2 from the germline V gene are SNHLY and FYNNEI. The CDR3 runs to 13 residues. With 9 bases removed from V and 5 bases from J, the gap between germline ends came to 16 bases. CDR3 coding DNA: TGTGCCAGGATTCCAAGACACCAAACTGAAGCTTTCTTT. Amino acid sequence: CARIPRHQTEAFF.

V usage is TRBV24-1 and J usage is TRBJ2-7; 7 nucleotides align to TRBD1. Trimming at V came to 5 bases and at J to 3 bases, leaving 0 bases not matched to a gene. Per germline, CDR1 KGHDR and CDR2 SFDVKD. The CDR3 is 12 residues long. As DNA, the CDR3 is TGTGCCACCAGTGCAGGGGGCTACGAGCAGTACTTC. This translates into CATSAGGYEQYF.

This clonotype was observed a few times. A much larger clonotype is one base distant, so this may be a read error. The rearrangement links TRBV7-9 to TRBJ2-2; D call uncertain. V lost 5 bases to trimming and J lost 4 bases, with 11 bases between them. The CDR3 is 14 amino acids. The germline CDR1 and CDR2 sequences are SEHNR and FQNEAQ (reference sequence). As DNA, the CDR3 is TGTGCCAGCAGCCCCACCGGAACCACCGGGGAGCTGTTTTTT. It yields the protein CASSPTGTTGELFF.

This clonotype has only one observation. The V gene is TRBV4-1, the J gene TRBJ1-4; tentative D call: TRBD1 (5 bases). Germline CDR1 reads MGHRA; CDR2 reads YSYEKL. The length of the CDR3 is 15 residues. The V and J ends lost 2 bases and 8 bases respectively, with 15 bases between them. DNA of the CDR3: TGCGCCAGCAGCCAACATGGGTCCAGGGACGAAAAACTGTTTTTT. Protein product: CASSQHGSRDEKLFF.